What follows is one TCR beta chain and its context. Ten or more counts support this clonotype. No antigen is known for it. It has no much larger one-base neighbor in the sample; base qualities were not kept. Reading the germline V gene gives CDR1 SGHRS and CDR2 YFSETQ. From its cysteine to its phenylalanine, the CDR3 spans 14 amino acids. CDR3 DNA is the only sequence kept; it has 42 bases, read in frame from the first base. V is clipped by 5 bases and J by 6 bases, and the sequence between their germline boundaries is 16 bases long. Library creation used RT-PCR. Sequenced using an Illumina HiSeq 2500. TCRdb cleaned the public reads at Q25 with fastp, built clones with MiXCR and kept in-frame beta chains. Records with the same CDR3 protein are collapsed into one entry carrying the most frequent genes and DNA. This sample lists 650,000 to 800,000 distinct CDR3 sequences; approximately 15% were detected once. The ten largest clones take up 6% to 8% of the sample.

The source of the sample is a study of response to subunit inactivated influenza vaccine listed by TCRdb under 2018. For the study in its entirety: Deep quantitative profiling of the T cell receptor repertoire was used in the study to follow responses to a trivalent subunit inactivated influenza vaccine. General study outcomes and caveats: The authors suggested that each seasonal influenza vaccination may recruit only a limited number of new T cells.

The TCR originated in a man aged 45 to 65 who received an inactivated influenza vaccine. Donor details come from another sample of the same person, matched by shared clones. The sample in question was PBMCs from blood, obtained 14 to 15 days before vaccination. The rearrangement joined TRBV5-1 to TRBJ2-3; the D gene is perhaps TRBD2, from 6 matching bases. The CDR3 is CASRGNMEGDTQYF. The DNA is TGCGCCAGCAGGGGGAACATGGAGGGCGATACGCAGTATTTT.